These T cell receptor beta chains were read from a single sample in a study of OX40 agonist ivuxolimab in advanced cancers. Repertoires were generated with immunoSEQ multiplex PCR, while TCRdb's copy carries only in-frame clones and drops some. The top ten clones hold 4.4% of a sample with tens of thousands of clones, roughly four fifths of them seen once. The material sequenced was CD4+ or CD8+ T cells sorted from blood, taken in a trial of the OX40 agonist ivuxolimab. These receptors were obtained from an adult with an advanced solid tumor such as melanoma, head and neck, liver or kidney cancer. Both conserved end residues are part of each CDR3.

V	J	CDR3
TRBV11-2	TRBJ2-3	CASSLVADTQYF
TRBV6-6	TRBJ1-1	CASSYLDLGAFF
TRBV28	TRBJ1-3	CATRKREAGNTIYF
TRBV27	TRBJ2-3	CASRNYRDSDTQYF
TRBV19	TRBJ2-7	CASSINGPYEQYF
TRBV7-7	TRBJ2-7	CASSLKGAAEQYF
TRBV5-1	TRBJ1-2	CASSLHGSPTDYGYTF
TRBV28	TRBJ2-3	CASSPGTSGNQNTQYF
TRBV7-2	TRBJ2-5	CASSLARGTQYF
TRBV11-2	TRBJ2-5	CASSLRDTGRGGETQYF
TRBV10-3	TRBJ1-2	CATGDLANYGYTF
TRBV5-1	TRBJ2-1	CASSSDIYNEQFF
TRBV5-6	TRBJ2-5	CASSPLGEETQYF
TRBV19	TRBJ1-5	CASSPLGVGQPQHF
TRBV5-1	TRBJ2-7	CASSLSWIGGEQYF
TRBV10-3	TRBJ1-1	CAISEQGISTEAFF
TRBV27	TRBJ1-2	CASSSSGQGAGGYTF
TRBV4-1	TRBJ1-1	CASSQRGNTEAFF
TRBV6-5	TRBJ2-5	CASRYSGQGVGETQYF
TRBV6-1	TRBJ2-2	CASIRVWGNTGELFF
TRBV25-1	TRBJ1-1	CASSPAMGMNTEAFF
TRBV5-1	TRBJ1-4	CASSFTGGNEKLFF
TRBV6-1	TRBJ1-1	CASRQTGLGEAFF
TRBV14	TRBJ2-5	CASSQVVGQTQYF
TRBV19	TRBJ2-3	CASSIGTADTDTQYF
TRBV5-6	TRBJ2-7	CASSPGHADEQYF
TRBV2	TRBJ1-4	CASSELFNEKLFF
TRBV5-1	TRBJ1-4	CASSFPGGGEKLFF
TRBV5-1	TRBJ1-3	CASSLGRNSGNTIYF
TRBV5-6	TRBJ1-2	CASSMGQLLYGYTF
TRBV2	TRBJ1-4	CASSDGGEKLFF
TRBV28	TRBJ2-3	CASSPRTTPGADTQYF
TRBV7-7	TRBJ2-1	CASSLGGTGVSEQFF
TRBV5-1	TRBJ1-1	CASSLAGTVTEAFF
TRBV4-2	TRBJ1-2	CASSPGQGDYGYTF
TRBV5-8	TRBJ1-1	CASSLAFPTSRGEAFF
TRBV5-1	TRBJ1-1	CASSLWGGTEALF
TRBV5-1	TRBJ1-2	CASSAGTGYGYTF
TRBV18	TRBJ1-2	CASSTEVPGDGYTF
TRBV12-5	TRBJ2-3	CASGQWTGPSTDTQYF
TRBV19	TRBJ2-4	CASSNIPNLAGGLVNIQYF
TRBV11-1	TRBJ2-2	CASSPMQGNTGELFF
TRBV4-3	TRBJ2-7	CASSQDGLAGAEQYF
TRBV29-1	TRBJ1-1	CSAAGGVDTEAFF
TRBV5-1	TRBJ2-1	CASSLTSSTYNEQFF
TRBV9	TRBJ1-2	CASSVDARTRPAGYTF
TRBV7-8	TRBJ2-5	CASSFPQETQYF
TRBV2	TRBJ1-2	CARLLDSLYGYTF
TRBV7-9	TRBJ1-1	CASRATGGENTEAFF
TRBV19	TRBJ1-3	CASLPGPKPGSGNTIYF
TRBV6-5	TRBJ1-5	CASSNGQGSNQPQHF
TRBV5-5	TRBJ1-2	CASSLQITGHFF
TRBV11-2	TRBJ1-2	CASSSMRANRGDGYTF